Listed below are T cell receptor beta chains from one sample, sequenced in a study of control samples from healthy donors and cancer patients. Data came from immunoSEQ multiplex PCR; TCRdb stores just in-frame clones and leaves some out. The profile shows fewer than 100,000 clones, more than 75% of them singletons. The material sequenced was blood. These receptors all stem from an older woman in good health. CDR3s include the opening cysteine and the closing phenylalanine or tryptophan. D genes are given only for firm matches. The size entry is marked missing in some rows and otherwise reads once, few, many or a size class.

size,D,J,V,DNA,CDR3
.,.,TRBJ1-2,TRBV19,TGTGCCAGTAGTAAAGTCGGCAGCCTCTATGGCTACACCTTC,CASSKVGSLYGYTF
.,.,TRBJ1-1,TRBV12-3/TRBV12-4,TGTGCCGTGCGGAGTGACCACACTGAAGCTTTCTTT,CAVRSDHTEAFF
once,TRBD1,TRBJ1-5,TRBV23-1,TGCGCCAGCAGAGGGACAGATAGCAATCAGCCCCAGCATTTT,CASRGTDSNQPQHF
.,TRBD2,TRBJ2-5,TRBV7-9,TGTGCCAGCAGCTTATCGGCTAGCGGAGGATGGGAGACCCAGTACTTC,CASSLSASGGWETQYF
.,TRBD1,TRBJ1-2,TRBV7-2,TGTGCCAGCAGCCCGGGACAGGGAGGTTCGGGTGGCTACACCTTC,CASSPGQGGSGGYTF
medium-sized,TRBD1,TRBJ1-1,TRBV28,TGTGCCAGCAGTGCCGGGACAGTGGGGACTGAAGCTTTCTTT,CASSAGTVGTEAFF
few,TRBD1,TRBJ1-2,TRBV2,TGTGCCAGCAGTTCGAACAGGGGGGATGGCTACACCTTC,CASSSNRGDGYTF
.,TRBD2,TRBJ2-3,TRBV9,TGTGCCAGCAGTATAGCGGGGGCGACCACAGATACGCAGTATTTT,CASSIAGATTDTQYF
.,TRBD1,TRBJ2-7,TRBV7-7,TGTGCCAGCAGTCCCACAGGGGGCTCCTACGAGCAGTACTTC,CASSPTGGSYEQYF
.,.,TRBJ2-7,TRBV29-1,TGCAGCGCCGGAGGGTCCTACGAGCAGTACTTC,CSAGGSYEQYF
.,.,TRBJ1-3,TRBV6-5,TGTGCCAGCAGCCGGGGCAGCGGAAACACCATATATTTT,CASSRGSGNTIYF
.,TRBD1,TRBJ1-1,TRBV27,TGTGCCAGCAGTCCCTGGACAGGCGGCGGGGGAAACACTGAAGCTTTCTTT,CASSPWTGGGGNTEAFF
.,.,TRBJ2-5,TRBV2,TGTGCCAGCAAGGGGACAATGCTAGGAAAGGAGACCCAGTACTTC,CASKGTMLGKETQYF
.,TRBD2,TRBJ2-5,TRBV5-1,TGCGCCAGCAGCTTGACCACTAGCGGACTAGAGACCCAGTACTTC,CASSLTTSGLETQYF
.,.,TRBJ2-3,TRBV4-1,TGCGCCAGCAGCCCGAGACTGATTCATACGCAGTATTTT,CASSPRLIHTQYF
.,TRBD1,TRBJ2-1,TRBV4-3,TGCGCCAGCAGCCGCGGACAGGGCAGATATGAGCAGTTCTTC,CASSRGQGRYEQFF
.,TRBD1,TRBJ1-3,TRBV4-3,TGCGCCAGCAGCGACCGGGACAGGTTTGACACCATATATTTT,CASSDRDRFDTIYF
.,.,TRBJ2-3,TRBV5-1,TGCGCCAGCAGCTCCGGAGGGCTCTCCCTCACAGATACGCAGTATTTT,CASSSGGLSLTDTQYF
few,.,TRBJ1-2,TRBV5-1,TGCGCCAGCAGCTTGGGGATTCTGGGCGTAACTGGGAACTATGGCTACACCTTC,CASSLGILGVTGNYGYTF
.,.,TRBJ2-7,TRBV6-2/TRBV6-3,TGTGCCAGCAGTTACTCCAGCCCGATAGGTGAGCAGTACTTC,CASSYSSPIGEQYF
.,TRBD1,TRBJ2-5,TRBV14,TGTGCCAGCAGCCAACTCCCTAAGTCCGGGGACAGCCCCTGGCCCCCTCAAAACTTC,CASSQLPKSGDSPWPPQNF
.,.,TRBJ1-1,TRBV28,TGTGCCACGAGGGGAGGGACTGAAGCTTTCTTT,CATRGGTEAFF
.,.,TRBJ1-1,TRBV28,TGTGCCAGCAGCCAGCTGGGGGGTAAGGCTGAAGCTTTCTTT,CASSQLGGKAEAFF
.,.,TRBJ2-1,TRBV6-2/TRBV6-3,TGTGCCAGCAGTAAGCTGGGTGAGCAGTTCTTC,CASSKLGEQFF
.,.,TRBJ1-2,TRBV6-2/TRBV6-3,TGTGCCAGCAGTGACGGGCCCTCCTATGGCTACACCTTC,CASSDGPSYGYTF
.,.,TRBJ2-7,TRBV12-3/TRBV12-4,TGTGCCAGCAGTTTGGGACTTACCTACGAGCAGTACTTC,CASSLGLTYEQYF
.,TRBD1,TRBJ2-5,TRBV7-2,TGTGCCAGCAGCCAGGGACAGAGACAAGAGACCCAGTACTTC,CASSQGQRQETQYF
.,.,TRBJ1-2,TRBV3-1/TRBV3-2,TGTGCCAGCAGCCAAGAGAGGGGTGGTGGAGAAAGAAGGGGTCGCTACACCTTC,CASSQERGGGERRGRYTF
once,TRBD2,TRBJ2-1,TRBV11-2,TGTGCCAGCAGCCGAATAGGGACTAGCGGGTTCAGGAATGAGCAGTTCTTC,CASSRIGTSGFRNEQFF
once,TRBD2,TRBJ2-4,TRBV19,TGTGCCAGTAGTATCCGCTCGCCGGGAGGAAAGGACATTCAGTACTTC,CASSIRSPGGKDIQYF
.,.,TRBJ2-7,TRBV27,TGTGCCAGCAGTTCGACAGGTCCCCTGGAGCAGTACTTC,CASSSTGPLEQYF
.,.,TRBJ1-2,TRBV19,TGTGCCAGTAGAAGCATGGGACTCTATGGCTACACCTTC,CASRSMGLYGYTF
few,TRBD1,TRBJ2-1,TRBV7-2,TGTGCCAGCAGCTTCCTGGGGTTGGGGACAGATAACTACAATGAGCAGTTCTTC,CASSFLGLGTDNYNEQFF
.,.,TRBJ2-6,TRBV19,TGTGCCAGTAGTACACCAGGGACCTCTGGGGCCAACGTCCTGACTTTC,CASSTPGTSGANVLTF
.,TRBD2,TRBJ2-3,TRBV9,TGTGCCAGCAGCGTAGAATCCCCAGGGAGACTAGCGGGAGCCGGCACAGATACGCAGTATTTT,CASSVESPGRLAGAGTDTQYF
.,TRBD2,TRBJ2-7,TRBV28,TGTGCCAGCCTCCTAGCGGCAGGGAGCAGGGAGCAGTACTTC,CASLLAAGSREQYF
.,.,TRBJ1-3,TRBV3-1/TRBV3-2,TGTGCCAGCAGCCCTGGACATTCAGTTTCTGGAAACACCATATATTTT,CASSPGHSVSGNTIYF
.,TRBD1,TRBJ2-5,TRBV5-6,TGTGCCAGCAGCCAAGACAGGGGAGAGACCCAGTACTTC,CASSQDRGETQYF
.,TRBD1,TRBJ1-5,TRBV7-9,TGTGCCAGCAGCTTGTCTGCGACAGGGGCGAATCAGCCCCAGCATTTT,CASSLSATGANQPQHF
few,.,TRBJ1-5,TRBV4-1,TGCGCCAGCAGCCAAGAAAAGGGGATAAGCAATCAGCCCCAGCATTTT,CASSQEKGISNQPQHF
.,.,TRBJ1-2,TRBV15,TGTGCCACCAGCAGAGTGGGTTTAGACTCCTATGGCTACACCTTC,CATSRVGLDSYGYTF
once,.,TRBJ2-6,TRBV28,TGTGCCAGCCGAAAATACGGGGCTGGGGCCAACGTCCTGACTTTC,CASRKYGAGANVLTF
medium-sized,.,TRBJ1-5,TRBV11-2,TGTGCCAGCAGCTTGGGAGTGGGCAATCAGCCCCAGCATTTT,CASSLGVGNQPQHF
.,.,TRBJ1-5,TRBV19,TGTGCCAGTAGTCCGGCGGGGGTGGGGGGCAGCAATCAGCCCCAGCATTTT,CASSPAGVGGSNQPQHF
.,.,TRBJ2-1,TRBV7-9,TGTGCCAGCAGCCTAGAGACGAGCTCCTACAATGAGCAGTTCTTC,CASSLETSSYNEQFF
.,.,TRBJ2-6,TRBV3-1/TRBV3-2,TGTGCCAGCAGCCCCCCAGGGGGGGCCAACGTCCTGACTTTC,CASSPPGGANVLTF
few,TRBD1,TRBJ1-3,TRBV12-3/TRBV12-4,TGTGCCAGCAGCCAGGGGGCTGGAAACACCATATATTTT,CASSQGAGNTIYF
.,.,TRBJ1-2,TRBV12-3/TRBV12-4,TGTGCCAGCAGTGATCGTACTGGCTACACCTTC,CASSDRTGYTF
few,.,TRBJ2-1,TRBV11-2,TGTGCCAGCAGCTTTCAACAGGGACGTTACAATGAGCAGTTCTTC,CASSFQQGRYNEQFF
.,TRBD1,TRBJ1-2,TRBV6-5,TGTGCCAGCAGACCGGGACAGGGGCATGGCTACACCTTC,CASRPGQGHGYTF
.,.,TRBJ2-1,TRBV28,TGTGCCAGCAGTTTAGGTCCGGAATTCTACAATGAGCAGTTCTTC,CASSLGPEFYNEQFF
.,.,TRBJ2-1,TRBV21-1,TGTGCCAGCAGCTTCCCTGGCGGACGGGAGGGCTACAATGAGCAGTTCTTC,CASSFPGGREGYNEQFF
.,.,TRBJ1-1,TRBV2,TGTGCCAGCCCAGTTCCAATGAACACTGAAGCTTTCTTT,CASPVPMNTEAFF
.,.,TRBJ2-3,TRBV19,TGTGCCAGTAGTCCCGGGCAGATTAAGGCAGATACGCAGTATTTT,CASSPGQIKADTQYF
.,TRBD1,TRBJ1-3,TRBV19,TGTGCCAGCCGCCGACAGGGCCGCTCTGGAAACACCATATATTTT,CASRRQGRSGNTIYF
.,TRBD2,TRBJ2-3,TRBV10-3,TGTGCCACCAACGGACTAGCCACAGATACGCAGTATTTT,CATNGLATDTQYF
.,.,TRBJ1-2,TRBV7-2,TGTGCCAGCACATCAAGTGCTAACTATGGCTACACCTTC,CASTSSANYGYTF
once,TRBD2,TRBJ2-5,TRBV19,TGTGCCAGTAGTACCCCGGGGGGAGCGGGAGCGCCCCGAAGGTACTTC,CASSTPGGAGAPRRYF
.,.,TRBJ2-5,TRBV27,TGTGCCAGCAGTTTATTCCCCCCAGGTGGGGGTGAGGAGACCCAGTACTTC,CASSLFPPGGGEETQYF